Each of the 12 T cell receptor beta chains below was sequenced from the same sample in a study of blood T cell repertoires in COVID-19. Some clones are missing from TCRdb's copy, which holds only in-frame ones; the method was immunoSEQ multiplex PCR. The table has tens of thousands of clones, about 77% seen once. The sequenced sample consisted of peripheral blood. The receptors derive from a man in his 60s with acute or convalescent COVID-19.

J is TRBJ2-1 and V is TRBV19; 13 nucleotides match TRBD2. V shed 5 bases and J 6 bases; nucleotides not matched to a gene: 4. This CDR3 is 15 amino acids long. Per the germline V gene, CDR1 is LNHDA and CDR2 is SQIVND (reference sequence). CDR3 bases: TGTGCCAGTAGTCCACTAGCGGGAGGGTTCAATGAGCAGTTCTTC. Its translation: CASSPLAGGFNEQFF. Drawing the rest from reference TRBV19 and TRBJ2-1, the complete variable domain is DGGITQSPKYLFRKEGQNVTLSCEQNLNHDAMYWYRQDPGQGLRLIYYSQIVNDFQKGDIAEGYSVSREKKESFPLTVTSAQKNPTAFYLCASSPLAGGFNEQFFGPGTRLTVL.

This chain uses TRBV10-1 with TRBJ2-3, with 14 nucleotides matching TRBD2. The ends lost 4 bases at V and 8 bases at J; junction bases unmatched: 2. Germline values: CDR1 WNHNN, CDR2 SYGVQD (reference sequence). The CDR3 is 14 amino acids. The CDR3 loop is CASSGGLAGATQYF. The CDR3, as DNA: TGCGCCAGCAGTGGGGGACTAGCGGGAGCTACGCAGTATTTT.

This clone appeared once. This sequence joins TRBV30 and TRBJ2-1, with 13 bases aligning to TRBD2. CDR1 GTSNPN and CDR2 SVGIG come from the germline V gene (reference sequence). V trimming: 3 bases; J trimming: 8 bases; junction bases outside the gene matches: 10. The CDR3 extends over 16 amino acids. The CDR3 nucleotides are TGTGCCTGGAGGGCAGGGGGACTAGCGGGATCGGATGAGCAGTTCTTC. Translation gives CAWRAGGLAGSDEQFF.

This chain links TRBV13 with TRBJ2-7; 10 bases map to TRBD2. The CDR3 contains 15 residues. The V segment lost 0 bases and the J segment 7 bases; nucleotides outside the gene matches: 6. CDR1 is PRHDT, CDR2 FYEKMQ, per germline (reference sequence). CDR3 residues: CASSLGLAGVSEQYF. In DNA, the CDR3 is TGTGCCAGCAGCTTAGGGCTAGCGGGAGTCTCTGAGCAGTACTTC.

This clone is a singleton in its sample. CDR3 nucleotide sequence: TGTGCCAGCAGTCCTACTAGCAGTACGCAGTATTTT. It translates to CASSPTSSTQYF. The rearrangement links TRBV28 to TRBJ2-3, with D possibly matching TRBD2 (6 bases). Per germline, CDR1 MDHEN and CDR2 SYDVKM. The ends were cut back, 5 bases at V and 8 bases at J, with 11 bases in the middle. This CDR3 has 12 amino acids. Combining the CDR3 with reference TRBV28 and TRBJ2-3 gives the whole variable domain DVKVTQSSRYLVKRTGEKVFLECVQDMDHENMFWYRQDPGLGLRLIYFSYDVKMKEKGDIPEGYSVSREKKERFSLILESASTNQTSMYLCASSPTSSTQYFGPGTRLTVL.

As regards this clone: The junction departs from germline at one end; a sequencing error may be responsible. V is TRBV2 and J is TRBJ1-2, with TRBD1 matching over 7 bases. Germline lookup yields CDR1 SNHLY and CDR2 FYNNEI. The CDR3 runs 14 residues. The CDR3 region is CACSAGQPYYGYTF. The CDR3 DNA reads TGTGCCTGCAGTGCGGGACAGCCTTACTATGGCTACACCTTC.

This clone was counted only a few times. The V call is TRBV7-9, the J call TRBJ2-2, with 11 positions matching TRBD1. This CDR3 is built from 15 residues. The junction had 2 bases not matched to a gene; V was cut back by 3 bases and J by 5 bases. The germline CDR1 and CDR2 sequences are SEHNR and FQNEAQ (reference sequence). CDR3 nucleotides: TGTGCCAGCAGCTTGGACAGGGGGCGAACCGGGGAGCTGTTTTTT. Translated: CASSLDRGRTGELFF.

This clone is deemed medium-sized. The V call is TRBV9, the J call TRBJ1-2; D uncertain. The CDR3 runs 11 residues. The germline gives CDR1 SGDLS, CDR2 YYNGEE. V dropped 3 bases and J dropped 6 bases, with 6 bases sitting between them. CDR3: CASSAPDGYTF. DNA of the CDR3: TGTGCCAGCAGCGCTCCAGATGGCTACACCTTC.

The rearrangement joins TRBV6-2 or TRBV6-3 to TRBJ2-5; D is perhaps TRBD2 (6 bases). V shed 5 bases and J shed 3 bases, with 10 bases lying between them. Germline values: CDR1 MNHEY, CDR2 SVGEGT. This CDR3 is 13 amino acids long. DNA of the CDR3: TGTGCCAGCAGTCAAGGAGGGAAAGAGACCCAGTACTTC. This encodes CASSQGGKETQYF.

This chain joins TRBV12-3 or TRBV12-4 and TRBJ1-2; TRBD1 is a possible D gene (5 bases). V was clipped by 7 bases and J by 2 bases, with 8 bases between them. CDR3 size: 12 residues. This CDR3 is CASTPGNYGYTF. CDR3 sequence (DNA): TGTGCCAGCACCCCAGGGAACTATGGCTACACCTTC.

The V and J genes are TRBV5-1 and TRBJ1-6, with 10 nucleotides matching TRBD1. The CDR3 is 14 residues long. Germline values: CDR1 SGHRS, CDR2 YFSETQ. J gave up 7 bases and V 4 bases, and 2 bases lay outside the gene matches. For the CDR3, the DNA is TGCGCCAGCAGCCCGGGACAGGGGAATTCACCCCTCCACTTT. Encoded protein: CASSPGQGNSPLHF.

The V call is TRBV27, the J call TRBJ2-7; possible D gene TRBD1, 5 bases. The V and J ends lost 6 bases and 4 bases respectively, with 13 bases between them. This CDR3 has 13 residues. Germline CDR1 reads MNHEY; CDR2 reads SMNVEV (reference sequence). Written as DNA, the CDR3 is TGTGCCAGCAGCGCGCAGGGTTTATACGAGCAGTACTTC. Its protein product is CASSAQGLYEQYF.